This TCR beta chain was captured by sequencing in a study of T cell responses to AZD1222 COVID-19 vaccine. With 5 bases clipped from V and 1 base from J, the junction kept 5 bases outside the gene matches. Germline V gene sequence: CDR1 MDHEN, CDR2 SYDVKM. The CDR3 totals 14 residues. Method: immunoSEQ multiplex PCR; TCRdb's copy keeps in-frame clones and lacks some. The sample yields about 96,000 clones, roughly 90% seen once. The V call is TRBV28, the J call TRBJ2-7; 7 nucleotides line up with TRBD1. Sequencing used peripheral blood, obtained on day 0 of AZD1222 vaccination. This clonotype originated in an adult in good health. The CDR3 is CASSLLTGSYEQYF. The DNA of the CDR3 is TGTGCCAGCAGTCTGTTGACAGGGTCCTACGAGCAGTACTTC.